This T cell receptor beta chain is from a study of cytomegalovirus exposure and HLA in healthy donors. Whole-study findings and limits: Presence/absence analyses took donor sequencing depth as roughly uniform. About 87% or about 30% of the time was how often most TCR beta V segments were productive, according to an earlier analysis. A few chains tied to CMV proved CMV antigen-specific in vitro.

60 Vbeta and 13 Jbeta primers were used in PCR. Clones were sequenced by immunoSEQ multiplex PCR, and TCRdb holds only the in-frame ones, with some missing. The profile shows 100,000 to 150,000 clones, about 81% of them singletons. The V gene end was trimmed by 1 base and the J gene end by 4 bases; junction bases not matched to a gene: 5. The germline CDR1 and CDR2 sequences are SNHLY and FYNNEI. The CDR3 is 16 residues long. Comments on this clone: Its antigen is unknown.

This receptor was identified in a woman in her 30s in good health and CMV-seronegative. Sample: PBMCs. V is TRBV2 and J is TRBJ2-5, with 11 positions matching TRBD2. CDR3 sequence: CASSEVGTSGRETQYF. Written as DNA, the CDR3 is TGTGCCAGCAGTGAAGTGGGGACTAGCGGCAGAGAGACCCAGTACTTC.